This TCR beta chain was recorded in a study of T cells in Graves' hyperthyroidism and ophthalmopathy. Overall study findings and caveats: Model predictions of ophthalmopathy came a median around 6.5 months before onset.

CDR1 and CDR2 from the germline V gene are SGHRS and YFSETQ. Trimming cost V 0 bases and J 2 bases; bases outside gene matches: 9. CDR3 length: 17 residues. Template material for amplifying TCR beta CDR3 regions consisted of RNA transcripts. The HTBI primer set was used in a first-round RT-PCR of the TCR CDR3. Using its own MiXCR run on the multiplex PCR reads, TCRdb lists one record per CDR3 protein. The sample has hundreds of thousands of distinct CDR3 sequences; roughly 25% are singletons. Diagnosis relied on clinical symptoms, serum thyroxine and TRAb, thyroid ultrasound and orbital computed tomography. This clonotype has a count of ten or more. The antigen remains unidentified.

V is TRBV5-1 and J is TRBJ1-1; TRBD1 aligns across 8 bases. The receptor comes from a woman aged 25 to 39 with Graves' ophthalmopathy. What was sequenced was blood. CDR3 DNA sequence: TGCGCCAGCAGCTTGGATGGGACAGGCACGGGCAACACTGAAGCTTTCTTT. As protein: CASSLDGTGTGNTEAFF.